The present entry profiles one T cell receptor beta chain with its context. These data are taken from a study of blood T cell repertoires in COVID-19. Across the whole study: PBMCs, B-cell-depleted T cells, or T cells were the source of the cDNA or gDNA that made up the material.

Authors' processing steps: Counts of nucleated cells, estimated from reference gene primer amplification, were obtained. TCRdb's table, derived via immunoSEQ multiplex PCR, lists solely in-frame clones and lacks some. Clonal size and the V and J genes are those of that table, whereas D and trimming came from the DNA. The table shows about 110,000 clones, with just under 90% occurring only once. J gave up 4 bases and V 2 bases, and 4 bases lay outside the gene matches. Germline assignment: CDR1 SGDLS and CDR2 YYNGEE. CDR3 size: 15 residues. Specimen: peripheral blood. The V and J genes are TRBV9 and TRBJ2-1; 9 bases are shared with TRBD2. This sequence was found in a woman aged 50 to 60 with acute or convalescent COVID-19. The CDR3 spells CASSVETSGYNEQFF. DNA of the CDR3: TGTGCCAGCAGCGTTGAGACTAGCGGTTACAATGAGCAGTTCTTC.